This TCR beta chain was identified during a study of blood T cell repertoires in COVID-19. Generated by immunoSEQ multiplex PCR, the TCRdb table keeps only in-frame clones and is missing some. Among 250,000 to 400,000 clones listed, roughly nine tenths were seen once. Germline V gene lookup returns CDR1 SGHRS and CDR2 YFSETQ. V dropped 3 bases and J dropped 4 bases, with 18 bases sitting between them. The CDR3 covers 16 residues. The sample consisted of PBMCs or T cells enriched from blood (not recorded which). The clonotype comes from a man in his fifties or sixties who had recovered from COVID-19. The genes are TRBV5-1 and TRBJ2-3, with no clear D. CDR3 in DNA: TGCGCCAGCAGCTCCTCCTATGGGCCCGTCTCAGATACGCAGTATTTT. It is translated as CASSSSYGPVSDTQYF.